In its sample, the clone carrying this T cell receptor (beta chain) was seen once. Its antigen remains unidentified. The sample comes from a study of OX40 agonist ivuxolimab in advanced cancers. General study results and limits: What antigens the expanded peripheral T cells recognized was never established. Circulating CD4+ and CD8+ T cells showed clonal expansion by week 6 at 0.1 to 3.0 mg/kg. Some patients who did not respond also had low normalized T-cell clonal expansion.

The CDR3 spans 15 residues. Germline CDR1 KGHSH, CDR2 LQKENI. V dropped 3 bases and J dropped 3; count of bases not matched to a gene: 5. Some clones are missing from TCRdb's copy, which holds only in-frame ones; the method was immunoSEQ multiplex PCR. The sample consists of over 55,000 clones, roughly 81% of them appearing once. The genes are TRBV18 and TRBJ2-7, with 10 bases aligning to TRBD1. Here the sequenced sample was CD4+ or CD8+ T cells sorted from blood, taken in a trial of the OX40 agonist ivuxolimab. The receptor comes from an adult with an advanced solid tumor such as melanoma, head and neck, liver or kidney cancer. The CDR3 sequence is CASSPTGQGNYEQYF. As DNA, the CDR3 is TGTGCCAGCTCACCTACGGGACAGGGGAACTACGAGCAGTACTTC.